A single sample is the source of the 2 T cell receptor beta chains below, sequenced in a study of T cells expressing NK-cell markers. Using the 5' RACE reads, TCRdb records one entry per CDR3 protein without DNA. Recorded for this sample: fewer than 550,000 distinct CDR3 sequences. The sequencing input was blood T cells: a sorted CD56 or NKG2C T cell subset, CD4+ or CD8+ T cells, or bulk PBMC T cells (not recorded which). Receptor source: a woman aged 50 to 60 in good health.

The chain links TRBV5-1 to TRBJ2-1; TCRdb's assignment of TRBD2 cannot be checked, as there is no DNA. The germline gives CDR1 SGHRS, CDR2 YFSETQ. The CDR3 is 17 amino acids. The CDR3 spells CASSSKTSGDNYNEQFF. The complete variable domain, with remaining parts taken from reference TRBV5-1 and TRBJ2-1, reads KAGVTQTPRYLIKTRGQQVTLSCSPISGHRSVSWYQQTPGQGLQFLFEYFSETQRNKGNFPGRFSGRQFSNSRSEMNVSTLELGDSALYLCASSSKTSGDNYNEQFFGPGTRLTVL.

The chain couples TRBV13 to TRBJ2-7. The germline V gene encodes CDR1 PRHDT and CDR2 FYEKMQ (reference sequence). The CDR3 totals 18 residues. The CDR3 sequence is CASSLVARFDPSSYEQYF.